This T cell receptor (beta chain) originates from a study of T cells after posttransplantation cyclophosphamide. Sampled 1 year posttransplant, controls received myeloablative marrow transplants, methotrexate and a calcineurin inhibitor. This CDR3 has 15 residues. CDR1 and CDR2 (germline): MDHEN, SYDVKM. V lost 6 bases to trimming and J lost 0 bases, with 15 bases between them. As concerns this clone: What it binds is not known.

Clones were sequenced by immunoSEQ multiplex PCR, and TCRdb holds only the in-frame ones, with some missing. The sample lists about 16,000 clones, roughly 84% occurring once. General study findings and limits: Recipient CMV seropositivity and CMV reactivation strongly tracked TRB clonality.

The chain recombines TRBV28 with TRBJ2-7; perhaps TRBD2 as D (6 bases). Specimen: PBMCs, collected after an allogeneic stem cell transplant with a calcineurin inhibitor and methotrexate. The receptor's source is a male patient between 45 and 60 years old who received an allogeneic stem cell transplant from an unrelated donor, was CMV-positive, and had chronic GVHD only. Some T cells may be graft donor cells. CDR3 region: CASRYRDGSSYEQYF. The CDR3 DNA is TGTGCCAGCAGGTATCGGGACGGGAGCTCCTACGAGCAGTACTTC. The whole variable domain, filled in from reference TRBV28 and TRBJ2-7, reads DVKVTQSSRYLVKRTGEKVFLECVQDMDHENMFWYRQDPGLGLRLIYFSYDVKMKEKGDIPEGYSVSREKKERFSLILESASTNQTSMYLCASRYRDGSSYEQYFGPGTRLTVT.